This entry lists 31 T cell receptor beta chains sequenced from one sample in a study of control samples from healthy donors and cancer patients. TCRdb's copy holds only in-frame clones and misses some; the assay was immunoSEQ multiplex PCR. Of fewer than 200,000 clones in the sample, 85% to 90% were seen once. The specimen was blood. These receptors all come from a woman between 50 and 59 years old in good health.

The chain is built from TRBV4-1 and TRBJ1-6; the match to TRBD1 covers 9 bases. The junction had 7 bases not matched to a gene; V was cut back by 4 bases and J by 6 bases. The CDR3 contains 16 residues. The germline CDR1 and CDR2 sequences are MGHRA and YSYEKL. The CDR3 bases are TGCGCCAGCAGCCCAGGACCACAGGGGGCTAATTCACCCCTCCACTTT. The encoded protein is CASSPGPQGANSPLHF.

The chain employs TRBV4-1 and TRBJ1-2; 9 nucleotides match TRBD1. CDR1 is MGHRA and CDR2 is YSYEKL in the germline V gene. The CDR3 is made up of 15 amino acids. Trimming cost V 2 bases and J 8 bases; bases outside gene matches: 9. CDR3: CASSQPGQGRRGYTF. In DNA form, the CDR3 reads TGCGCCAGCAGCCAACCGGGACAGGGAAGGAGAGGCTACACCTTC.

The chain uses TRBV28 and TRBJ1-3, with D unclear. Germline V gene sequence: CDR1 MDHEN, CDR2 SYDVKM. Trimming took 5 bases from V and 0 from J, leaving 14 bases between them. This CDR3 spans 16 amino acids. The CDR3 sequence: CASSPRWPSSGNTIYF. The CDR3 DNA follows: TGTGCCAGCAGTCCGCGGTGGCCCAGCTCTGGAAACACCATATATTTT.

The rearrangement links TRBV18 to TRBJ2-3; D is perhaps TRBD2 (5 bases). The CDR3 length is 16 residues. CDR1 and CDR2 (germline): KGHSH, LQKENI. With 0 bases removed from V and 0 bases from J, the gap between germline ends came to 10 bases. This CDR3 is CASSPPSSQSTDTQYF. DNA for the CDR3: TGTGCCAGCTCACCACCGTCTAGCCAAAGCACAGATACGCAGTATTTT. The whole variable domain, remainder taken from reference TRBV18 and TRBJ2-3, is NAGVMQNPRHLVRRRGQEARLRCSPMKGHSHVYWYRQLPEEGLKFMVYLQKENIIDESGMPKERFSAEFPKEGPSILRIQQVVRGDSAAYFCASSPPSSQSTDTQYFGPGTRLTVL.

The V call is TRBV19, the J call TRBJ1-2, with D hard to call. The V gene's germline CDR1 is LNHDA and CDR2 SQIVND (reference sequence). V lost 4 bases and J lost 7, with 13 bases in between. This CDR3 comprises 13 residues. The CDR3 region has the DNA TGTGCCAGTAGTAGCCCGCTCGACGTTGGCTACACCTTC. This codes for CASSSPLDVGYTF.

The rearrangement links TRBV5-1 to TRBJ1-1, with a tentative D call TRBD1 (6 bases). V lost 7 bases and J 1 base, leaving 20 bases between the germline ends. This CDR3 is 16 amino acids long. The germline gives CDR1 SGHRS, CDR2 YFSETQ. The CDR3 DNA follows: TGCGCCAGCGCTCGGGGGCAGGGGCTTGGGAACACTGAAGCTTTCTTT. This codes for CASARGQGLGNTEAFF.

The chain carries TRBV27 and TRBJ2-3; no definite D call. Trimming took 8 bases from V and 0 from J, leaving 12 bases between them. Germline-derived CDR1 and CDR2 are MNHEY and SMNVEV (reference sequence). CDR3 size: 14 residues. The CDR3: CASGRAVSTDTQYF. The CDR3 bases are TGTGCCAGCGGTAGGGCGGTAAGCACAGATACGCAGTATTTT.

The chain combines TRBV15 with TRBJ1-2; TRBD1 matches at 7 bases. Germline trimming cut 0 bases from V and 4 bases from J; bases unmatched to any gene: 11. The germline gives CDR1 LNHNV, CDR2 YYDKDF (reference sequence). CDR3 length equals 17 residues. The CDR3 DNA follows: TGTGCCACCAGCAGAGATATCTCAGGGGGGCTCCTCTATGGCTACACCTTC. Protein: CATSRDISGGLLYGYTF. Filled out from reference TRBV15 and TRBJ1-2, the complete variable domain reads DAMVIQNPRYQVTQFGKPVTLSCSQTLNHNVMYWYQQKSSQAPKLLFHYYDKDFNNEADTPDNFQSRRPNTSFCFLDIRSPGLGDTAMYLCATSRDISGGLLYGYTFGSGTRLTVV.

V and J are TRBV7-9 and TRBJ2-5, with D tentatively TRBD2 (6 bases). Germline V gene lookup returns CDR1 SEHNR and CDR2 FQNEAQ (reference sequence). Trimming removed 4 bases from V and 1 base from J, with 16 bases in between. The CDR3 totals 16 residues. CDR3 residues: CASSSEGPTFQETQYF. The CDR3 nucleotides are TGTGCCAGCAGCTCGGAGGGTCCCACCTTCCAAGAGACCCAGTACTTC.

As for this clone: Mismatch with germline at one junction end may stem from a read error. V is TRBV6-5 and J is TRBJ2-7, with 7 bases fitting TRBD1. This CDR3 comprises 14 residues. The germline gives CDR1 MNHEY, CDR2 SVGAGI. In DNA, the CDR3 is TGTGCCAGCAGAGATACAGGGGCGAGTTACGGGCAGTACTTC. Its protein is CASRDTGASYGQYF.

The chain carries TRBV4-2 and TRBJ2-6; a weak D match, TRBD1 (6 bases). V lost 4 bases and J lost 0, with 10 bases in between. The germline CDR1 and CDR2 sequences are LGHNA and YNFKEQ. The CDR3 runs to 16 residues. This CDR3 is CASSPEGGSGANVLTF. The CDR3 DNA reads as TGTGCCAGCAGCCCAGAAGGGGGCTCTGGGGCCAACGTCCTGACTTTC.

This rearrangement joins TRBV20-1 to TRBJ2-2; D possibly corresponds to TRBD1 (7 bases). The V end was cut by 3 bases, the J end by 0 bases, with 17 bases between. The V gene's germline CDR1 is DFQATT and CDR2 SNEGSKA (reference sequence). The CDR3 consists of 17 residues. CDR3 bases: TGCAGTGCTAGTCCTAGGAGGGGGACAGCGAACACCGGGGAGCTGTTTTTT. This translates into CSASPRRGTANTGELFF.

The J gene is TRBJ2-1, the V gene TRBV6-5; D possibly corresponds to TRBD2 (6 bases). The CDR3 has 16 residues. V lost 0 bases to trimming and J lost 10 bases, with 19 bases between them. Germline values: CDR1 MNHEY, CDR2 SVGAGI. The CDR3 loop reads CASSYSGTVEVLEQFF. In DNA, the CDR3 is TGTGCCAGCAGTTACTCCGGGACTGTCGAAGTCCTAGAGCAGTTCTTC.

The chain combines TRBV5-1 with TRBJ1-3; no clear D. The V and J ends lost 0 bases and 0 bases respectively, with 10 bases between them. CDR1 is SGHRS and CDR2 is YFSETQ in the germline V gene. The CDR3 is made up of 16 amino acids. This CDR3 reads CASSLGQPISGNTIYF. In DNA, the CDR3 is TGCGCCAGCAGCTTGGGGCAACCGATCTCTGGAAACACCATATATTTT.

The chain couples TRBV7-3 to TRBJ2-5; D is perhaps TRBD1 (6 bases). The CDR3 totals 15 residues. The germline gives CDR1 SGHTA, CDR2 FQGTGA. The V end was cut by 1 base, the J end by 2 bases, with 11 bases between. The CDR3 DNA follows: TGTGCCAGCAGCTTAATTTGGGACACGCAAGAGACCCAGTACTTC. Translating gives CASSLIWDTQETQYF.

This clone was seen more than once but under ten times. The CDR3 nucleotides read TGTGCCAGCAGTTTCCCGACAGGGGGACGGGGCTACACCTTC. Its protein is CASSFPTGGRGYTF. The rearrangement links TRBV28 to TRBJ1-2, with 9 bases fitting TRBD1. From germline, CDR1 is MDHEN and CDR2 SYDVKM. CDR3 length: 14 residues. V was pared by 3 bases and J by 8 bases, with 7 bases of the junction left unmatched.

This clone is judged medium-sized (0.01 to 0.1%). This specimen includes other DNA sequences encoding the same CDR3. This chain links TRBV28 with TRBJ2-7; D ambiguous. Germline V gene data show CDR1 as MDHEN and CDR2 as SYDVKM. This CDR3 region has 12 residues. The V and J ends lost 5 bases and 6 bases respectively, with 11 bases between them. The CDR3 nucleotides are TGTGCCAGCAGTCCAACCTCGATCGAGCAGTACTTC. Translated, it gives CASSPTSIEQYF.

The V gene is TRBV5-4, the J gene TRBJ2-4; D gene ambiguous. The V end lost 3 bases, the J end lost 0 bases, and 13 bases lay between the germline ends. CDR3 length: 16 amino acids. CDR1 and CDR2 (germline): SGHNT, YYREEE (reference sequence). The CDR3 bases are TGTGCCAGCAGCTCAGCACAGTACCGAGCCAAAAACATTCAGTACTTC. It codes for CASSSAQYRAKNIQYF.

This clone was seen a single time. CDR3 amino acids: CASSRSGGNPDTQYF. DNA of the CDR3: TGTGCCAGCAGTAGAAGCGGGGGGAACCCAGATACGCAGTATTTT. J is TRBJ2-3 and V is TRBV27, with 9 bases matching TRBD2. Germline assignment: CDR1 MNHEY and CDR2 SMNVEV (reference sequence). The CDR3 sequence is 15 residues long. The ends lost 5 bases at V and 4 bases at J; junction bases unmatched: 7.

This rearrangement joins TRBV7-2 to TRBJ2-1; unclear D gene. Trimming removed 1 base at V and 5 bases at J, with 0 bases between. Germline lookup yields CDR1 SGHTA and CDR2 FQGNSA. The CDR3 sequence is 11 residues long. The CDR3 loop is CASSLDNEQFF. DNA for the CDR3: TGTGCCAGCAGCTTAGACAATGAGCAGTTCTTC.

The CDR3 region is CASTGTNWEKLFF. The CDR3 bases are TGTGCCAGCACCGGGACAAACTGGGAAAAACTGTTTTTT. The V call is TRBV2, the J call TRBJ1-4, with D maybe TRBD1 (6 bases). CDR1 is SNHLY and CDR2 is FYNNEI in the germline V gene. V dropped 7 bases and J dropped 8 bases, with 14 bases sitting between them. The CDR3 totals 13 residues. The full variable domain, in which reference TRBV2 and TRBJ1-4 provide the parts outside the CDR3, is EPEVTQTPSHQVTQMGQEVILRCVPISNHLYFYWYRQILGQKVEFLVSFYNNEISEKSEIFDDQFSVERPDGSNFTLKIRSTKLEDSAMYFCASTGTNWEKLFFGSGTQLSVL.

This clone came up a few times. The chain is built from TRBV6-1 and TRBJ1-5; 8 bases agree with TRBD1. Germline assignment: CDR1 MNHNS and CDR2 SASEGT. The CDR3 runs 16 residues. Trimming cost V 3 bases and J 6 bases; bases outside gene matches: 10. CDR3 sequence reads: CASSDLGTGIGQPQHF. In DNA, the CDR3 is TGTGCCAGCAGTGATCTCGGGACAGGAATAGGTCAGCCCCAGCATTTT.

V and J are TRBV4-1 and TRBJ2-7; 7 bases agree with TRBD1. Germline V gives CDR1 MGHRA, CDR2 YSYEKL. V shed 2 bases, J shed 0 bases, and the junction held 4 bases outside the gene matches. This CDR3 spans 15 amino acids. The CDR3 is CASSQLGQISYEQYF. Here the CDR3 DNA reads TGCGCCAGCAGCCAACTGGGACAGATCTCCTACGAGCAGTACTTC.

The chain is built from TRBV7-2 and TRBJ1-1, with D tentatively TRBD1 (6 bases). CDR3 size: 16 residues. The V and J ends lost 5 bases and 0 bases respectively, with 16 bases between them. The germline gives CDR1 SGHTA, CDR2 FQGNSA. The CDR3 reads CASSPGSGVMNTEAFF. The CDR3 nucleotides read TGTGCCAGCAGCCCCGGATCAGGGGTCATGAACACTGAAGCTTTCTTT.

This chain links TRBV27 with TRBJ1-1; 7 positions agree with TRBD1. Germline CDR1 is MNHEY and CDR2 is SMNVEV (reference sequence). CDR3 length: 15 amino acids. Trimming at V came to 6 bases and at J to 1 base, leaving 8 bases not matched to a gene. The CDR3, as DNA: TGTGCCAGCAGCCTATCCAGGACAGGGAACACTGAAGCTTTCTTT. As protein: CASSLSRTGNTEAFF.

The DNA of the CDR3 is TGTGCCAGCAGTCCCCTTCGGACAGGGGGCTATGGCTACACCTTC. Translated: CASSPLRTGGYGYTF. The chain links TRBV28 to TRBJ1-2, with 10 bases that match TRBD1. This CDR3 spans 15 amino acids. V shed 5 bases and J 4 bases; nucleotides not matched to a gene: 7. The germline V gene has CDR1 MDHEN and CDR2 SYDVKM.

The CDR3: CASSANLDRSEQYF. The CDR3 DNA sequence: TGTGCCAGCAGCGCCAACCTGGACAGGAGCGAGCAGTACTTC. V and J are TRBV9 and TRBJ2-7, with 7 bases fitting TRBD1. Germline V gene lookup returns CDR1 SGDLS and CDR2 YYNGEE. J lost 6 bases, V lost 3 bases, and 9 bases had no gene match. CDR3 size: 14 residues.

The V call is TRBV2, the J call TRBJ1-5, with a possible D match to TRBD1 (6 bases). Germline V gene sequence: CDR1 SNHLY, CDR2 FYNNEI. Trimming took 10 bases from V and 4 from J, leaving 14 bases between them. The CDR3 consists of 13 residues. CDR3 in DNA: TGTGCCACTAGGGTAGGGGGGAATCAGCCCCAGCATTTT. It is translated as CATRVGGNQPQHF.

The genes are TRBV27 and TRBJ2-5; D gene ambiguous. Germline V gene data show CDR1 as MNHEY and CDR2 as SMNVEV (reference sequence). With 4 bases removed from V and 6 bases from J, the gap between germline ends came to 15 bases. There are 14 residues in the CDR3. The CDR3 reads CASSSPTRSKTQYF. CDR3 in DNA: TGTGCCAGCAGTTCACCTACCCGGTCGAAGACCCAGTACTTC.

The V gene is TRBV11-2, the J gene TRBJ1-1; D unclear. The CDR3 spans 14 residues. The V and J ends lost 1 base and 6 bases respectively, with 12 bases between them. Germline loops: CDR1 SGHAT, CDR2 FQNNGV. CDR3 sequence: CASSLVRQAPEAFF. The CDR3 DNA reads TGTGCCAGCAGCTTAGTTCGGCAGGCTCCTGAAGCTTTCTTT.

This clone was seen only a few times. V gene TRBV29-1 combines with J gene TRBJ2-5, with no clear D. This CDR3 has 12 amino acids. V lost 7 bases and J lost 5, with 14 bases in between. Germline V CDR1 and CDR2: SQVTM, ANQGSEA. The CDR3 nucleotides are TGCAGCGCCGTAATTGGGCAGGAGACCCAGTACTTC. It specifies CSAVIGQETQYF.